The 11 T cell receptor beta chains in this list originate from one sample, sequenced in a study of blood T cell repertoires in COVID-19 (dated by TCRdb to between 2020 and 2021). Library preparation employed the immunoSEQ multiplex PCR assay. The source is immuneACCESS, and TCRdb retained only in-frame sequences with V and J called. Part of the clones is not carried over; for the studies checked, unresolved V genes explain less than half of this, and the remainder is unexplained. This sample is represented by a few hundred thousand clones; roughly 86% of them were singletons. 1.5% to 2.5% of the sample comes from the top ten. Input material: PBMCs or T cells enriched from blood (not recorded which). Every receptor here comes from a man aged 40-49 years in a cohort exposed to, infected with or recovered from COVID-19 (not recorded which).

This chain joins TRBV18 and TRBJ2-5; maybe TRBD2 (6 bases). V was shortened by 3 bases and J by 6 bases, with 14 bases between the two germline ends. CDR3 length: 14 amino acids. Germline V CDR1 and CDR2: KGHSH, LQKENI. CDR3 DNA: TGTGCCAGCTCACCCTGGGACTCCATAAAGACCCAGTACTTC. Amino acid sequence: CASSPWDSIKTQYF.

The V gene is TRBV7-8, the J gene TRBJ1-3; TRBD1 is a possible D gene (6 bases). This CDR3 is 15 amino acids long. V was shortened by 5 bases and J by 1 base, with 12 bases between the two germline ends. Germline CDR1 is SGHVS and CDR2 is FQNEAQ. Written as DNA, the CDR3 is TGTGCCAGCAGCGCACAGGGTCAGTCTGGAAACACCATATATTTT. Translating gives CASSAQGQSGNTIYF.

The CDR3 protein is CASSLTRYNYGYTF. CDR3 nucleotides: TGTGCCAGCAGCTTGACCAGATATAACTATGGCTACACCTTC. The V gene is TRBV5-4, the J gene TRBJ1-2; D ambiguous. In germline, CDR1 is SGHNT, CDR2 YYREEE (reference sequence). CDR3 length: 14 residues. Trimming stripped 1 base from V and 1 base from J, with 8 bases between.

This clone was detected only a few times. The rearrangement joins TRBV19 to TRBJ2-3; 11 bases fit TRBD2. CDR1 is LNHDA and CDR2 is SQIVND in the germline V gene (reference sequence). The CDR3 runs 19 residues. The V and J ends lost 5 bases and 3 bases, in that order; junction bases with no gene match: 16. The CDR3 sequence: CASSRRHVTSGRGTDTQYF. For the CDR3, the DNA is TGTGCCAGTAGTCGCCGCCATGTTACTAGCGGGAGAGGGACAGATACGCAGTATTTT.

The sample holds a few counts of this clone. The chain is built from TRBV6-5 and TRBJ1-2; 7 bases fit TRBD1. J gave up 7 bases and V 5 bases, and 10 bases lay outside the gene matches. This CDR3 has 14 amino acids. Germline lookup yields CDR1 MNHEY and CDR2 SVGAGI. The CDR3 region has the DNA TGTGCCAGCAGTCCCCAAGGGGGCAAGATTGGCTACACCTTC. It yields the protein CASSPQGGKIGYTF.

The chain carries TRBV5-3 and TRBJ2-7; 8 bases are shared with TRBD2. TRBV5-3 is filed as an ORF, its function uncertain. Germline trimming cut 2 bases from V and 0 bases from J; bases unmatched to any gene: 4. The CDR3 covers 15 residues. The CDR3 region has the DNA TGTGCCAGAAGCTTTCAGGGGACTAGCTCCTACGAGCAGTACTTC. Amino acid sequence: CARSFQGTSSYEQYF.

This chain's CDR3 is CSVARATNTEAFF. The CDR3 DNA sequence: TGCAGCGTCGCCAGGGCAACGAACACTGAAGCTTTCTTT. The chain has TRBV29-1 and TRBJ1-1; tentative D call: TRBD1 (5 bases). V was clipped by 6 bases and J by 1 base, with 12 bases between them. Germline loops: CDR1 SQVTM, CDR2 ANQGSEA. This CDR3 spans 13 amino acids. Complete variable domain (other parts from reference TRBV29-1 and TRBJ1-1): SAVISQKPSRDICQRGTSLTIQCQVDSQVTMMFWYRQQPGQSLTLIATANQGSEATYESGFVIDKFPISRPNLTFSTLTVSNMSPEDSSIYLCSVARATNTEAFFGQGTRLTVV.

This chain uses TRBV5-4 with TRBJ2-1, with 11 bases that match TRBD2. After removal of 4 bases from V and 10 bases from J, the junction contained 13 bases not matched to a gene. The CDR3 length is 16 residues. CDR1 is SGHNT and CDR2 is YYREEE in the germline V gene (reference sequence). CDR3 sequence (DNA): TGTGCCAGCAGCCGGGATCTAGCGGGAGGATTGTCAGAGCAGTTCTTC. This sequence encodes CASSRDLAGGLSEQFF.

This chain uses TRBV7-9 with TRBJ2-7, with 8 bases lining up with TRBD1. V lost 5 bases and J lost 0; bases outside the gene matches: 15. Germline CDR1 SEHNR, CDR2 FQNEAQ (reference sequence). This CDR3 spans 18 amino acids. The CDR3 DNA sequence: TGTGCCAGCAGCCCAGCGGGCAGGGGGCTTAAAGGCTCCTACGAGCAGTACTTC. Residues: CASSPAGRGLKGSYEQYF.

This clone was seen repeatedly, ten times or more. The V and J genes are TRBV7-9 and TRBJ1-3; D uncertain. This CDR3 is built from 15 residues. The germline CDR1 and CDR2 sequences are SEHNR and FQNEAQ (reference sequence). The V and J ends lost 5 bases and 4 bases respectively, with 15 bases between them. The CDR3: CASSKAEVSGNTIYF. The CDR3 nucleotides are TGTGCCAGCAGCAAAGCGGAGGTTTCGGGAAACACCATATATTTT.

V is TRBV11-3 and J is TRBJ2-2; 7 positions match TRBD2. The CDR3 loop spans 15 amino acids. V was pared by 4 bases and J by 0 bases, with 2 bases of the junction left unmatched. CDR1 is SGHNT, CDR2 YENEEA, per germline. The CDR3 protein is CASSSRGANTGELFF. CDR3 DNA: TGTGCCAGCAGCTCCCGGGGGGCGAACACCGGGGAGCTGTTTTTT.